The present entry profiles one TCR beta chain with its context. What it binds is unknown. The source of the sample is a study of CD8 T cells in ankylosing spondylitis. Overall study results and limits: Those disease-linked clones were CD8+; they were also relatively rare in peripheral blood. Reports say disease-linked clones showed up significantly more in matched ankylosing spondylitis synovial fluid. Seemingly characteristic of ankylosing spondylitis blood was a TCR beta motif consisting of 7 or 8 highly homologous variants.

By quantitative 5'-RACE with molecular barcodes, the TCR beta libraries were made. TCRdb processed the 5' RACE reads anew with MiXCR; each CDR3 protein has one entry. Of about 800,000 distinct CDR3 sequences in the sample, 12% were seen once. The CDR3 spans 15 residues. The junction had 7 bases not matched to a gene; V was cut back by 3 bases and J by 2 bases. Germline values: CDR1 GTSNPN, CDR2 SVGIG (reference sequence). The clonotype was recovered from a male donor with ankylosing spondylitis. The sequenced sample was blood, either unsorted or a sorted T cell fraction (not recorded which). This sequence joins TRBV30 and TRBJ2-1, with 7 bases matching TRBD2. CDR3 bases: TGTGCCTGGAGCGACCTGGGGGGGACCTACAATGAGCAGTTCTTC. Amino acid sequence: CAWSDLGGTYNEQFF. Filled out from reference TRBV30 and TRBJ2-1, the complete variable domain reads SQTIHQWPATLVQPVGSPLSLECTVEGTSNPNLYWYRQAAGRGLQLLFYSVGIGQISSEVPQNLSASRPQDRQFILSSKKLLLSDSGFYLCAWSDLGGTYNEQFFGPGTRLTVL.